This T cell receptor (beta chain) was identified during a study of blood T cell repertoires in COVID-19. In the study overall: The United States, Italy and Spain were the sources of the acute and convalescent COVID-19 samples. T cells, B-cell-depleted T cells, or PBMCs supplied cDNA or gDNA.

Trimming took 7 bases from V and 3 from J; bases not matched to a gene: 5. The germline gives CDR1 MGHDK, CDR2 SYGVNS. This CDR3 contains 15 residues. Original methodology: Reference gene primer amplification gave nucleated cell count estimates. This table comes from immunoSEQ multiplex PCR, and its TCRdb copy is limited to in-frame clones, with some not included. V and J calls and clone size are those listed in that table; D and trimming were worked out from the DNA. This table holds some 170,000 clones, about 87% found once. The J gene is TRBJ2-7, the V gene TRBV25-1; TRBD2 matches 14 bases. The source of this sequence is a woman between 50 and 59 years old with acute or convalescent COVID-19. The sequenced sample consisted of peripheral blood. The CDR3 DNA follows: TGTGCCAGCACCGGACTAGCGGGAGGAGTCTACGAGCAGTACTTC. Translation gives CASTGLAGGVYEQYF.